Shown below are 21 T cell receptor beta chains from a single sample sequenced in a study of shared clonotypes between healthy human individuals. The table came from immunoSEQ multiplex PCR; TCRdb's copy has only in-frame clones and leaves some out. This table holds 2 million to 3 million clones, 80% to 95% found once. The sample taken for sequencing was naive CD4+ T cells from PBMCs. This sample's subset: CD45RA+ positively selected. These receptors all come from a man in his late teens or twenties in good health. Some clones in this sample may be carry-over from other donors' samples.

In regard to this clone: Other nucleotide sequences in the sample specify the same CDR3. The chain uses TRBV2 and TRBJ2-5; TRBD1 matches 10 bases. The V and J ends lost 2 bases and 5 bases, in that order; junction bases with no gene match: 2. The V gene's germline CDR1 is SNHLY and CDR2 FYNNEI. CDR3 length equals 14 residues. CDR3 in DNA: TGTGCCAGCAGTGAACAGGGACAGGGGGAGACCCAGTACTTC. Translation gives CASSEQGQGETQYF.

In this sample, this clone turned up once. CDR3 loop: CASSDAGGTQYF. CDR3 DNA sequence: TGTGCCAGCAGTGACGCAGGCGGTACGCAGTATTTT. The chain couples TRBV2 to TRBJ2-3; the D is unclear. Germline values: CDR1 SNHLY, CDR2 FYNNEI. The CDR3 is 12 amino acids. Trimming shortened V by 3 bases and J by 8 bases, and 9 bases separated the two germline ends.

This chain joins TRBV7-5 and TRBJ2-7; the D call in the table, TRBD2, was not verified against the DNA. TRBV7-5 is tagged as a pseudogene. The CDR3 consists of 12 residues. The DNA of the CDR3 is TGTGCCAGAAGCAACCGGGACTACGAGCAGTACTTC. As protein: CARSNRDYEQYF.

This clone has just one count. The chain is built from TRBV15 and TRBJ2-7, with D maybe TRBD1 (10 bases). The V gene lost 0 bases and the J gene lost 13 bases, with 25 bases spanning the gap. The CDR3 loop spans 16 amino acids. Germline V gene lookup returns CDR1 LNHNV and CDR2 YYDKDF (reference sequence). CDR3 region: CATSRDPGQGRLADYF. The CDR3 nucleotides read TGTGCCACCAGCAGAGATCCGGGACAGGGGAGACTAGCGGATTACTTC.

This clone was seen just once. Different DNA sequences within this sample yield the same CDR3. The chain has TRBV30 and TRBJ2-5; no reliable D call. The CDR3 loop spans 12 amino acids. V gave up 0 bases and J gave up 5 bases, with 7 bases separating them. Germline V gene data show CDR1 as GTSNPN and CDR2 as SVGIG (reference sequence). CDR3 DNA: TGTGCCTGGAGTGTACAAGGGGAGACCCAGTACTTC. Its translation: CAWSVQGETQYF. Complete variable domain (other parts from reference TRBV30 and TRBJ2-5): SQTIHQWPATLVQPVGSPLSLECTVEGTSNPNLYWYRQAAGRGLQLLFYSVGIGQISSEVPQNLSASRPQDRQFILSSKKLLLSDSGFYLCAWSVQGETQYFGPGTRLLVL.

J is TRBJ2-1 and V is TRBV27, with 12 bases lining up with TRBD2. J gave up 5 bases and V 5 bases, and 4 bases lay outside the gene matches. Germline V gene data show CDR1 as MNHEY and CDR2 as SMNVEV (reference sequence). CDR3 length: 15 amino acids. CDR3 amino acids: CASSKGLAGNNEQFF. The CDR3 bases are TGTGCCAGCAGTAAAGGACTAGCGGGAAACAATGAGCAGTTCTTC.

About this clone: This sample also contains other DNA sequences that code for the same CDR3. This chain connects TRBV7-2 to TRBJ2-3, with D hard to call. V lost 5 bases to trimming and J lost 3 bases, with 9 bases between them. The germline V gene has CDR1 SGHTA and CDR2 FQGNSA. The CDR3 has 13 residues. CDR3: CASSLHRTDTQYF. The CDR3 region has the DNA TGTGCCAGCAGCCTCCACAGAACAGATACGCAGTATTTT.

This clone has a single count. This chain uses TRBV4-1 with TRBJ2-2, with a weak D call TRBD1 (6 bases). CDR1 and CDR2 from the germline V gene are MGHRA and YSYEKL. Trimming shortened V by 2 bases and J by 3 bases, and 13 bases separated the two germline ends. The CDR3 runs 16 residues. CDR3 nucleotides: TGCGCCAGCAGCCAAAACCCCGCAGGGGACACCGGGGAGCTGTTTTTT. The encoded protein is CASSQNPAGDTGELFF.

This rearrangement joins TRBV4-1 to TRBJ1-5, with D maybe TRBD1 (6 bases). Looked up from germline, CDR1 is MGHRA and CDR2 is YSYEKL. The CDR3 has 18 residues. Trimming removed 4 bases at V and 2 bases at J, with 21 bases between. The chain's CDR3 is CASSPAGAPRGRNQPQHF. CDR3 DNA sequence: TGCGCCAGCAGCCCAGCGGGGGCCCCCCGGGGGCGCAATCAGCCCCAGCATTTT.

A remark on this clone: This same CDR3 is encoded by further DNA sequences in the sample. The rearrangement uses TRBV28 and TRBJ1-2, with D uncertain. Germline loops: CDR1 MDHEN, CDR2 SYDVKM. Deletions cut 3 bases from V and 8 bases from J, with 10 bases between. This CDR3 spans 12 amino acids. CDR3 amino acids: CASSLGSLGYTF. For the CDR3, the DNA is TGTGCCAGCAGTTTGGGGTCGTTGGGCTACACCTTC.

The chain links TRBV6-1 to TRBJ1-1; TRBD1 matches 8 bases. The germline CDR1 and CDR2 sequences are MNHNS and SASEGT. The J segment lost 5 bases and the V segment lost 5 bases, leaving 10 bases of the junction unmatched. The CDR3 has 15 residues. The CDR3, as DNA: TGTGCCAGCAGTTCCGGAGGCAGGGGGCGGACTGAAGCTTTCTTT. Protein: CASSSGGRGRTEAFF.

This clone has a single count. The V call is TRBV4-1, the J call TRBJ2-5, with 11 nucleotides matching TRBD2. Trimming took 3 bases from V and 4 from J; bases not matched to a gene: 7. CDR3 size: 16 residues. Germline V gives CDR1 MGHRA, CDR2 YSYEKL. The CDR3 spells CASSQNLLAGVETQYF. CDR3 sequence (DNA): TGCGCCAGCAGCCAGAATCTACTAGCGGGAGTAGAGACCCAGTACTTC.

The sample holds a few counts of this clone. This chain connects TRBV30 to TRBJ1-4; D uncertain. The CDR3 spans 13 residues. The V gene's germline CDR1 is GTSNPN and CDR2 SVGIG (reference sequence). The V gene lost 0 bases and the J gene lost 7 bases, with 9 bases spanning the gap. Here the CDR3 reads CAWSVVEREKLFF. CDR3 bases: TGTGCCTGGAGTGTAGTGGAGCGTGAAAAACTGTTTTTT.

This chain links TRBV6-6 with TRBJ2-5; D is undetermined. The CDR3 consists of 11 residues. V was pared by 7 bases and J by 5 bases, with 8 bases between. Germline CDR1 is MNHNY and CDR2 is SVGAGI (reference sequence). The CDR3 loop is CASNAGETQYF. For the CDR3, the DNA is TGTGCCAGCAACGCCGGGGAGACCCAGTACTTC.

The chain employs TRBV28 and TRBJ1-2, with a weak D call TRBD1 (5 bases). The CDR3 sequence is 15 residues long. The germline CDR1 and CDR2 sequences are MDHEN and SYDVKM. V gave up 5 bases and J gave up 5 bases, with 18 bases separating them. The CDR3 nucleotides are TGTGCCAGCAGTCGACCCGCCCGGGGCTCTTATGGCTACACCTTC. It encodes CASSRPARGSYGYTF.

The sample holds a few counts of this clone. The chain has TRBV18 and TRBJ2-2; D is perhaps TRBD1 (5 bases). V lost 3 bases and J lost 5, with 13 bases in between. The CDR3 contains 15 residues. The germline V gene has CDR1 KGHSH and CDR2 LQKENI. CDR3 coding DNA: TGTGCCAGCTCACCGGACAAGGGAAGTACCGGGGAGCTGTTTTTT. This encodes CASSPDKGSTGELFF. The full variable domain, completed using reference TRBV18 and TRBJ2-2, is NAGVMQNPRHLVRRRGQEARLRCSPMKGHSHVYWYRQLPEEGLKFMVYLQKENIIDESGMPKERFSAEFPKEGPSILRIQQVVRGDSAAYFCASSPDKGSTGELFFGEGSRLTVL.

The chain joins TRBV7-6 to TRBJ2-5; D unresolved. This CDR3 is 15 amino acids long. Per germline, CDR1 SGHVS and CDR2 FNYEAQ. V was cut by 3 bases and J by 5 bases, with 16 bases left in between. The CDR3 DNA is TGTGCCAGCAGCTTTCGGAGTATTCCTACGGAGACCCAGTACTTC. Its translation is CASSFRSIPTETQYF.

The J gene is TRBJ2-1, the V gene TRBV29-1; D uncertain. With 4 bases removed from V and 8 bases from J, the gap between germline ends came to 6 bases. Germline CDR1 reads SQVTM; CDR2 reads ANQGSEA. The CDR3 covers 10 residues. For the CDR3, the DNA is TGCAGCGTTGGGCACGATGAGCAGTTCTTC. It codes for CSVGHDEQFF.

The chain is built from TRBV5-1 and TRBJ2-3; 8 bases are a match to TRBD2. Germline V lookup: CDR1 SGHRS, CDR2 YFSETQ. With 4 bases clipped from V and 0 bases from J, the junction kept 13 bases outside the gene matches. The CDR3 length is 18 residues. In DNA, the CDR3 is TGCGCCAGCAGCCAAATTGGGGGCCTAGCGGGTAGCACAGATACGCAGTATTTT. Residues: CASSQIGGLAGSTDTQYF.

The genes are TRBV5-5 and TRBJ1-1, with D maybe TRBD1 (5 bases). Per the germline V gene, CDR1 is SGHKS and CDR2 is YYEKEE (reference sequence). V lost 3 bases, J lost 6 bases, and 27 bases lay in between. This CDR3 has 18 amino acids. The CDR3 here is CASSSKFQGGGGLAEAFF. For the CDR3, the DNA is TGTGCCAGCAGCTCGAAATTCCAGGGAGGAGGTGGTCTCGCTGAAGCTTTCTTT.

This clone has just one count. The chain combines TRBV2 with TRBJ2-7; D unresolved. The CDR3 has 14 residues. Germline CDR1 and CDR2: SNHLY and FYNNEI. V lost 7 bases and J 5 bases, leaving 18 bases between the germline ends. The CDR3 spells CASTPDTPPDEQYF. CDR3 coding DNA: TGTGCCAGCACCCCTGACACTCCCCCCGACGAGCAGTACTTC.